The clone carrying this T cell receptor beta chain was counted ten times or more. As yet, its antigen is unknown. For TCR beta, libraries came from quantitative 5'-RACE with molecular barcodes. TCRdb fed the 5' RACE reads into MiXCR, producing one record per CDR3 protein. The sample lists about 460,000 distinct CDR3 sequences, over 4% occurring once. The data were taken from a study of CD8 T cells in ankylosing spondylitis. Findings and limits, study-wide: Disease-linked clones reportedly concentrated significantly in matched ankylosing spondylitis synovial fluid. Among TCR beta sequences, a motif of roughly 8 highly homologous variants appeared characteristic of ankylosing spondylitis blood. Reports of some motif variants in reactive arthritis synovial fluid and blood predate this one. Disease-linked clones had a CD8+ phenotype and relatively low frequency in peripheral blood.

Germline V gene data show CDR1 as DFQATT and CDR2 as SNEGSKA (reference sequence). The CDR3 has 14 residues. With V trimmed by 8 bases and J by 6 bases, 14 bases remained unmatched. This clonotype was sampled from a male donor with ankylosing spondylitis. Material for sequencing was blood, either unsorted or a sorted T cell fraction (not recorded which). This chain joins TRBV20-1 and TRBJ2-7; 9 nucleotides match TRBD2. The CDR3 loop is CSLGGAGGGSEQYF. DNA of the CDR3: TGCAGTCTCGGGGGAGCGGGAGGAGGAAGCGAGCAGTACTTC.